This T cell receptor (beta chain) emerged from a study of blood T cell repertoires in COVID-19 (dated by TCRdb to about 2020). Describing the broader study: Samples from collaborators originated in the United States, Italy and Spain and spanned both the acute and convalescent phases of COVID-19. The material from the prospective study consisted of cDNA or gDNA derived from T cells, B-cell-depleted T cells, or PBMCs. Deeply sampled blood TCRbeta repertoires from subjects exposed to, actively infected with, or recovered from COVID-19 were included in the dataset. Where available, HLA class I and class II types were obtained from metadata supplied by the sample provider rather than from assay-based typing. Samples were obtained from the ongoing ImmuneRACE study (first 160 participants) and from roughly 1,300 subjects provided by 6 global collaborators. Sample metadata almost always included a de-identified subject ID, COVID-19 status, age in years and sex. The repertoires were made available in a free public database intended to serve as a resource for research on the immune response to SARS-CoV-2. Broad study findings and their caveats: The amount of clinical and demographic metadata varied by source and participant and was provided uncurated.

Participants in the prospective study were aged roughly 18 to 89 years, lived in 20 to 25 United States geographic areas, and enrolled through a virtual design. In the prospective study, cohorts were assigned on the basis of participant-reported clinical history obtained from a screening survey and a study questionnaire. Recovered participants in ImmuneRACE Cohort 3 were defined by two consecutive negative NP/OP PCR tests, clearance by a healthcare professional, or resolution of symptoms. In the prospective study, whole blood, serum and a nasopharyngeal or oropharyngeal swab were collected from each participant by mobile phlebotomists. Participants in the prospective study had the option to provide additional blood draws and questionnaires over a 2-month period. Blood samples from the prospective study were shipped frozen or at room temperature prior to DNA extraction. For this clone: Its antigen has not been determined. No clone much larger than this one lies a single base away; base qualities are absent.

From the cysteine up to the phenylalanine, the CDR3 has a length of 18 residues. CDR3 DNA is the only sequence kept; it has 54 bases, read in frame from the first base. The immunoSEQ Assay, a bias-controlled multiplex PCR, was used to amplify TCRbeta CDR3 regions from genomic DNA. In the source study's methods: The number of nucleated cells in each sample was estimated from the amplification of reference gene primers within the assay. Sequence reads were collapsed and filtered to measure the absolute abundance of every unique TCRbeta CDR3 rearrangement. Productive Simpson clonality was computed per sample as the square root of Simpson's diversity index over productive rearrangements. This is the immuneACCESS table as TCRdb keeps it, with only in-frame sequences that have V and J called. A part of the clones is gone; compared with another copy, unresolved V genes explain less than half, and the rest is unexplained. V, J and clone size reflect that table, while D and trimming were determined from the DNA. Recorded for this sample are about 150,000 clones; over 75% of them occurred a single time. The ten largest clones represent 6% to 7.5% of the sample.

The clonotype comes from a woman between 45 and 65 years old who had recovered from COVID-19. Sequenced: PBMCs or T cells enriched from blood (not recorded which). The chain uses TRBV21-1 and TRBJ1-5. TRBV21-1 is assigned pseudogene status. The base sequence is TGTGCCAGCACCGTTACCCGGGAACCGGGGAGGGGCAATCAGCCCCAGCATTTT. Its protein is CASTVTREPGRGNQPQHF.